These T cell receptor beta chains were read from a single sample in a study of identical twins. Each CDR3 protein is one row after TCRdb ran MiXCR on the 5' RACE reads. This table holds about 250,000 distinct CDR3 sequences, roughly 8.7% found once. In addition, the sample was reused for a study of yellow fever vaccine responses in identical twins.

Sequencing used CD8+ T cells sorted from blood. The source is a woman between 18 and 29 years old in good health. CDR3s include the opening cysteine and the closing phenylalanine or tryptophan. A D gene is named only where the DNA matches it firmly. A row's size may be missing; if present it is once, few, many or a size class.

>TRBD1|TRBV4-3|few|TRBJ2-1
TGCGCCAGCAGCCAAGATGAGGGGGCAATATACAATGAGCAGTTCTTC
CASSQDEGAIYNEQFF
>NA|TRBV11-2|NA|TRBJ2-1
TGTGCCAGCAGCTTAGAGTACGGCTACAATGAGCAGTTCTTC
CASSLEYGYNEQFF
>NA|TRBV13|few|TRBJ2-7
TGTGCCACAGACCGGGCCCCAACGGGGGAGCAGTACTTC
CATDRAPTGEQYF
>TRBD2|TRBV7-2|many|TRBJ2-5
TGTGCCAGCAGCTTAGAACTAGCGGGAGAGGGGGAGACCCAGTACTTC
CASSLELAGEGETQYF
>TRBD1|TRBV6-2/TRBV6-3|few|TRBJ2-6
TGTGCCAGCAGTCTACAGGGGGCAGATGGGGCCAACGTCCTGACTTTC
CASSLQGADGANVLTF
>NA|TRBV12-3/TRBV12-4|many|TRBJ2-1
TGTGCCAGCAGTTTCAATGAGCAGTTCTTC
CASSFNEQFF
>NA|TRBV12-3/TRBV12-4|many|TRBJ1-1
TGTGCCAGCACCCAAGGGGGGCAAGACACTGAAGCTTTCTTT
CASTQGGQDTEAFF
>NA|TRBV12-3/TRBV12-4|NA|TRBJ2-2
TGTGCCAGCAGTCGTAGCGGATGGGGGAGCGACACCGGGGAGCTGTTTTTT
CASSRSGWGSDTGELFF
>NA|TRBV5-1|many|TRBJ2-3
TGCGCCAGCAGCTTTCTTGTGACGTCAAGCACAGATACGCAGTATTTT
CASSFLVTSSTDTQYF
>NA|TRBV14|NA|TRBJ2-5
TGTGCCAGCAGCCAAGAACCCTTGCGGAACGGCCAAGAGACCCAGTACTTC
CASSQEPLRNGQETQYF
>NA|TRBV12-3/TRBV12-4|few|TRBJ2-2
TGTGCCAGCAGACCGGCCCCCCGCACCGGGGAGCTGTTTTTT
CASRPAPRTGELFF
>NA|TRBV29-1|many|TRBJ2-3
TGCAGCGTCTCAGATACGCAGTATTTT
CSVSDTQYF
>NA|TRBV20-1|NA|TRBJ2-3
TGCAGTGCTAGCGGCGGAAACACAGATACGCAGTATTTT
CSASGGNTDTQYF
>NA|TRBV19|once|TRBJ2-7
TGTGCCAGTAGTATGTTTCTGTCTAGGAGCGAGCAGTACTTC
CASSMFLSRSEQYF
>NA|TRBV6-5|NA|TRBJ2-5
TGTGCCAGCAGTTACGTAATGGGTATCCAAGAGACCCAGTACTTC
CASSYVMGIQETQYF
>NA|TRBV28|many|TRBJ2-1
TGTGCCAGCAGTTTAAAGGCCTCCCTCTACAATGAGCAGTTCTTC
CASSLKASLYNEQFF
>TRBD1|TRBV10-3|NA|TRBJ1-5
TGTGCCATCAGTACAGGGGGAAGCAATCAGCCCCAGCATTTT
CAISTGGSNQPQHF
>TRBD1|TRBV11-1|few|TRBJ2-3
TGTGCCAGCAGCTCTATATTTATGGACAGGGGACATACAGATACGCAGTATTTT
CASSSIFMDRGHTDTQYF
>NA|TRBV5-1|few|TRBJ1-2
TGCGCCAGCAGCTTCGACGATGGCTACACCTTC
CASSFDDGYTF
>NA|TRBV12-3/TRBV12-4|many|TRBJ1-3
TGTGCCAGCAGTCCGACGGGCTCTGGGGACACCATATATTTT
CASSPTGSGDTIYF
>NA|TRBV4-3|NA|TRBJ2-7
TGCGCCAGCAGCCAAGATTTCCTCAGCTCCTACGAGCAGTACTTC
CASSQDFLSSYEQYF
>NA|TRBV5-6|few|TRBJ2-7
TGTGCCAGCAGCGATCAGGGTTCCTACGAGCAGTACTTC
CASSDQGSYEQYF
>TRBD1|TRBV5-1|many|TRBJ2-1
TGCGCCAGCAGCTTGGGACAGGGGGGAGGTAATGAGCAGTTCTTC
CASSLGQGGGNEQFF
>NA|TRBV6-4|few|TRBJ2-7
TGTGCCAGCAGTGATCCGATTAACTACGAGCAGTACTTC
CASSDPINYEQYF
>NA|TRBV27|few|TRBJ2-5
TGTGCCAGCAGGAAGGGATGGCCTCAAGAGACCCAGTACTTC
CASRKGWPQETQYF